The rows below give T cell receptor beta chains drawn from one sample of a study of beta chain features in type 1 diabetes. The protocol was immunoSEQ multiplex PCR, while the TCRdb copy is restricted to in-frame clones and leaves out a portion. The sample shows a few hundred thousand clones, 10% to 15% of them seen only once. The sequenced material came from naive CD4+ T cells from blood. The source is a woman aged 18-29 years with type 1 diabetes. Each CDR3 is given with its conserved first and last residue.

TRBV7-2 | CASSLGLAEETQYF
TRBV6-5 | CASSLIGLQPQHF
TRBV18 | CASSPRGRPNYEQYF
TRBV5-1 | CASSPSGRYEQYF
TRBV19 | CASSIGTAPGLDNEQFF
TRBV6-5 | CASSYSARTYGYTF
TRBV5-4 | CASSLDVGSGNEQFF
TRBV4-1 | CASSQEGGLAGIVGTDTQYF
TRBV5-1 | CASSSDSRNEKLFF
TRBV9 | CASSELQGSNSPLHF
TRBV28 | CASSPSERAKNIQYF
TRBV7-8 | CASSPGLAGAPYEQYF
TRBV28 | CASSPIGGTNEQFF
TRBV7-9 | CASSLSQGAYEQYF
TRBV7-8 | CASSAGQGVGDEQYF
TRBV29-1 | CSVEQAVVTPGGAFF
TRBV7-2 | CASSRDRGSQPQHF
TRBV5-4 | CASSLRDSTEAFF
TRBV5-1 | CASSPGSNPSEQYF
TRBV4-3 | CASSQDGFSSYEQYF
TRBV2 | CASSVFSGANVLTF
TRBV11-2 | CASSPPRQGRDEQFF
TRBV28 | CASSRGDTGELFF
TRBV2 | CASREEAVRYNEQFF
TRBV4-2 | CASRTSGEETQYF
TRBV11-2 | CASSFGPGLSSNQPQHF
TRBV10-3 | CAISRSSYEQYF
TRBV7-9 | CASSRASGRMSDEQFF
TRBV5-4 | CASRPGTEGPQHF
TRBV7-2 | CASSSYRGVIDRSTDTQYF
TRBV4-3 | CASSQDLGRGQETQYF
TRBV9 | CASSVASTQTYEQYF
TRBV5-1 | CASSLQGAKHIEAFF
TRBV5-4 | CASSLAGGGWFF
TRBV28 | CASTFSTYEQYF